This passage covers 15 T cell receptor beta chains from one sample sequenced in a study of T cell changes during pregnancy in multiple sclerosis. The protocol was immunoSEQ multiplex PCR, while the TCRdb copy is restricted to in-frame clones and leaves out a portion. The profile shows some 81,000 clones, approximately 90% of them singletons. The sample was peripheral blood, taken before pregnancy. These receptors all come from a female donor with multiple sclerosis, enrolled in a pregnancy study.

The chain uses TRBV7-9 and TRBJ1-4; D perhaps matches TRBD1 (6 bases). Germline V CDR1 and CDR2: SEHNR, FQNEAQ (reference sequence). Deletions cut 5 bases from V and 4 bases from J, with 14 bases between. This CDR3 comprises 15 residues. CDR3: CASSTLGQLNEKLFF. As DNA, the CDR3 is TGTGCCAGCAGCACCCTAGGACAGCTTAATGAAAAACTGTTTTTT.

The chain joins TRBV4-2 to TRBJ2-7; D is perhaps TRBD2 (6 bases). Deletions cut 4 bases from V and 0 bases from J, with 16 bases between. Looked up from germline, CDR1 is LGHNA and CDR2 is YNFKEQ. CDR3 size: 16 residues. The CDR3 DNA reads as TGTGCCAGCAGCCCCCAAACCACCGGGAGCTCCTACGAGCAGTACTTC. Its protein is CASSPQTTGSSYEQYF.

The chain links TRBV4-1 to TRBJ2-2; tentative D call: TRBD1 (6 bases). The germline V and J ends were trimmed by 4 bases and 2 bases, with 8 bases remaining between them. Germline V gene sequence: CDR1 MGHRA, CDR2 YSYEKL. The CDR3 runs 14 residues. In DNA, the CDR3 is TGCGCCAGCAGCCGGACAGAAAACACCGGGGAGCTGTTTTTT. It translates to CASSRTENTGELFF.

CDR3 DNA sequence: TGTGCCAGCAGGCGGGGGGAGAGTTCACCCCTCCACTTT. It encodes CASRRGESSPLHF. The V gene is TRBV28, the J gene TRBJ1-6; D is perhaps TRBD1 (5 bases). Trimming took off 6 bases at V and 9 bases at J, with 12 bases between the two ends. Germline CDR1 and CDR2: MDHEN and SYDVKM. This CDR3 has 13 residues. The full variable domain, its missing parts supplied by reference TRBV28 and TRBJ1-6, is DVKVTQSSRYLVKRTGEKVFLECVQDMDHENMFWYRQDPGLGLRLIYFSYDVKMKEKGDIPEGYSVSREKKERFSLILESASTNQTSMYLCASRRGESSPLHFGNGTRLTVT.

Written as DNA, the CDR3 is TGCGCCAGCAGCTTTACCGGTCCTGGAAACACCATATATTTT. Translated: CASSFTGPGNTIYF. The chain links TRBV5-1 to TRBJ1-3, with D unresolved. V lost 2 bases to trimming and J lost 2 bases, with 8 bases between them. The CDR3 has 14 amino acids. The germline CDR1 and CDR2 sequences are SGHRS and YFSETQ.

This clone came up once. The chain combines TRBV19 with TRBJ1-1; 12 bases agree with TRBD1. CDR3 size: 14 residues. Trimming cost V 10 bases and J 4 bases; bases outside gene matches: 7. Per the germline V gene, CDR1 is LNHDA and CDR2 is SQIVND (reference sequence). DNA for the CDR3: TGTGCCACCCGGGACAGGGGGCGGATCACTGAAGCTTTCTTT. Amino acid sequence: CATRDRGRITEAFF.

The rearrangement links TRBV9 to TRBJ2-1; the D gene is possibly TRBD2 (7 bases). Deletions cut 0 bases from V and 4 bases from J, with 11 bases between. Germline V gives CDR1 SGDLS, CDR2 YYNGEE. The CDR3 spans 15 residues. The DNA of the CDR3 is TGTGCCAGCAGCGTAGAGGGGGGGCGTTACAATGAGCAGTTCTTC. This sequence encodes CASSVEGGRYNEQFF.

This chain uses TRBV11-1 with TRBJ1-1; possibly TRBD1 for D (5 bases). The CDR3 spans 18 residues. The V gene lost 5 bases and the J gene lost 3 bases, with 25 bases spanning the gap. CDR1 and CDR2 (germline): SGHAT, FQDESV (reference sequence). CDR3 sequence reads: CASSRLGVWGEMDTEAFF. For the CDR3, the DNA is TGTGCCAGCAGCCGTCTGGGGGTGTGGGGGGAGATGGACACTGAAGCTTTCTTT.

This rearrangement joins TRBV12-5 to TRBJ2-1, with 9 nucleotides matching TRBD2. The CDR3 is made up of 18 amino acids. V shed 2 bases, J shed 0 bases, and the junction held 8 bases outside the gene matches. Germline V gives CDR1 LGHNT, CDR2 FRNRAP. In nucleotides, the CDR3 is TGTGCTAGTGGTTTGTGGCTAGCGGGGATGAGCTCCTACAATGAGCAGTTCTTC. Translating gives CASGLWLAGMSSYNEQFF.

The V call is TRBV2, the J call TRBJ2-5; D unclear. This CDR3 is 14 amino acids long. Trimming cost V 3 bases and J 2 bases, with 10 bases left between them. Germline V gives CDR1 SNHLY, CDR2 FYNNEI. CDR3 sequence (DNA): TGTGCCAGCAGTGAGAACCTCGAGCAAGAGACCCAGTACTTC. This codes for CASSENLEQETQYF.

This rearrangement joins TRBV19 to TRBJ2-1; TRBD1 might be the D (6 bases). Trimming pared 4 bases from V and 0 bases from J, leaving 10 bases between. This CDR3 spans 15 amino acids. Germline V gene lookup returns CDR1 LNHDA and CDR2 SQIVND (reference sequence). Here the CDR3 reads CASSTQGASYNEQFF. CDR3 bases: TGTGCCAGTAGTACACAGGGAGCCTCCTACAATGAGCAGTTCTTC.

The chain is built from TRBV19 and TRBJ2-7; 8 bases align to TRBD2. CDR3 length: 14 amino acids. CDR1 LNHDA and CDR2 SQIVND come from the germline V gene (reference sequence). The junction had 6 bases not matched to a gene; V was cut back by 6 bases and J by 2 bases. In DNA, the CDR3 is TGTGCCAGTAGCTCCTACGGGGGGGCCTACGAGCAGTACTTC. Translation: CASSSYGGAYEQYF.

J is TRBJ2-3 and V is TRBV2, with D unresolved. The germline gives CDR1 SNHLY, CDR2 FYNNEI. Trimming removed 7 bases at V and 3 bases at J, with 8 bases between. CDR3 size: 12 residues. The CDR3 region has the DNA TGTGCCAGCACAAGCGCGACAGATACGCAGTATTTT. Amino acids: CASTSATDTQYF.

This clone was picked up one time. The V gene is TRBV7-3, the J gene TRBJ2-2, with D perhaps TRBD1 (5 bases). CDR1 and CDR2 (germline): SGHTA, FQGTGA. V lost 0 bases to trimming and J lost 6 bases, with 14 bases between them. The CDR3 covers 16 residues. CDR3 amino acids: CASSLTLAGSSGELFF. CDR3 DNA: TGTGCCAGCAGCTTAACGTTGGCAGGGTCTTCCGGGGAGCTGTTTTTT.

The chain combines TRBV30 with TRBJ1-5; maybe TRBD1 (6 bases). The CDR3 runs to 13 residues. V gave up 2 bases and J gave up 5 bases, with 10 bases separating them. Per germline, CDR1 GTSNPN and CDR2 SVGIG (reference sequence). This CDR3 is CAWSRGGDQPQHF. CDR3 nucleotides: TGTGCCTGGAGTAGGGGGGGAGATCAGCCCCAGCATTTT.